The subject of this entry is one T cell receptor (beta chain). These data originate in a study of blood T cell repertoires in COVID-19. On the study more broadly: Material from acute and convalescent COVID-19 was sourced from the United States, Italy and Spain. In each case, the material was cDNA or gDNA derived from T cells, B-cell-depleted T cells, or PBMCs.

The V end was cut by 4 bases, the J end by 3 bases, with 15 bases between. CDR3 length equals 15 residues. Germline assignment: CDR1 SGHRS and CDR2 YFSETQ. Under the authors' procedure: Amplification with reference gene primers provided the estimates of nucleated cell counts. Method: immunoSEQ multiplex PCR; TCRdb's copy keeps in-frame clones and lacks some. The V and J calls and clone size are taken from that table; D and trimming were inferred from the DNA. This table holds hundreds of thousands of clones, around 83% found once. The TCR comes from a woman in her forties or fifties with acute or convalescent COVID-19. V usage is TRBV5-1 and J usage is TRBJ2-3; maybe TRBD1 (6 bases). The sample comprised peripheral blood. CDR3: CASSVLNRETDTQYF. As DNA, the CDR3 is TGCGCCAGCAGCGTGCTAAACAGGGAGACAGATACGCAGTATTTT.